The 16 T cell receptor beta chains below come from one sample, sequenced in a study of T cells after yellow fever vaccination. TCRdb re-analysed the 5' RACE reads in MiXCR, keeping a single row per CDR3 protein. Of some 600,000 distinct CDR3 sequences in the sample, roughly a sixth were seen once. The sequences come from PBMCs, collected 5 to 6 days after the first yellow fever vaccination. All receptors derive from a man aged 18 to 29 who received the YFV17D yellow fever vaccine.

In its sample, this clonotype was seen a few times. The genes are TRBV6-2 or TRBV6-3 and TRBJ2-5, with D possibly matching TRBD2 (5 bases). This CDR3 has 16 amino acids. Between the trimmed V and J ends, which lost 0 bases and 5 bases, there was a span of 16 bases. CDR1 MNHEY and CDR2 SVGEGT come from the germline V gene. In DNA form, the CDR3 reads TGTGCCAGCAGTTACTCGAGGGCCCGACGATACGAGACCCAGTACTTC. Protein sequence: CASSYSRARRYETQYF.

This clonotype appeared many times. This rearrangement joins TRBV9 to TRBJ2-5; D unresolved. Trimming shortened V by 0 bases and J by 2 bases, and 8 bases separated the two germline ends. Germline V CDR1 and CDR2: SGDLS, YYNGEE. The length of the CDR3 is 14 residues. The CDR3 DNA follows: TGTGCCAGCAGCGTAGGACGGAGACAAGAGACCCAGTACTTC. It specifies CASSVGRRQETQYF. Full variable domain (rest looked up from reference TRBV9 and TRBJ2-5): DSGVTQTPKHLITATGQRVTLRCSPRSGDLSVYWYQQSLDQGLQFLIQYYNGEERAKGNILERFSAQQFPDLHSELNLSSLELGDSALYFCASSVGRRQETQYFGPGTRLLVL.

This clonotype came up a few times. The genes are TRBV6-1 and TRBJ1-4, with 7 bases matching TRBD1. Losses at the gene ends were 5 bases for V and 4 bases for J; bases not matched to a gene: 10. Germline V gene data show CDR1 as MNHNS and CDR2 as SASEGT. The CDR3 runs to 16 residues. Here the CDR3 DNA reads TGTGCCAGCAGTCCCAGACAGGGTTTGGGTAATGAAAAACTGTTTTTT. This translates into CASSPRQGLGNEKLFF.

In this sample, this clonotype turned up a few times. The genes are TRBV10-3 and TRBJ2-3; 9 bases agree with TRBD1. Germline V CDR1 and CDR2: ENHRY, SYGVKD. The CDR3 spans 14 residues. Trimming at V came to 9 bases and at J to 4 bases, leaving 8 bases not matched to a gene. The CDR3 coding sequence is TGTGCCATAGCCGGGACAGGGAGCCCAGATACGCAGTATTTT. Protein product: CAIAGTGSPDTQYF.

The chain couples TRBV25-1 to TRBJ2-3, with 10 nucleotides matching TRBD2. V was pared by 4 bases and J by 5 bases, with 3 bases of the junction left unmatched. This CDR3 contains 14 residues. Germline V gene sequence: CDR1 MGHDK, CDR2 SYGVNS. CDR3 nucleotides: TGTGCCAGCAGTGTAGCGGGGGGTTTAGATACGCAGTATTTT. This sequence encodes CASSVAGGLDTQYF.

The chain combines TRBV5-1 with TRBJ2-4; tentatively, D is TRBD1 (6 bases). Germline lookup yields CDR1 SGHRS and CDR2 YFSETQ. With 0 bases removed from V and 7 bases from J, the gap between germline ends came to 17 bases. The CDR3 extends over 16 amino acids. The CDR3 DNA reads TGCGCCAGCAGCTTGGGATCTCTTCACCAGGGGAACATTCAGTACTTC. Translating gives CASSLGSLHQGNIQYF.

There are a few counts of this clonotype. CDR3 sequence (DNA): TGTGCCAGCAGTTTGGGCGGGGGGCGGTACCAAGAGACCCAGTACTTC. Translated: CASSLGGGRYQETQYF. This chain joins TRBV12-3 or TRBV12-4 and TRBJ2-5, with 8 bases aligning to TRBD2. The CDR3 is 16 amino acids. Losses at the gene ends were 3 bases for V and 0 bases for J; bases not matched to a gene: 6.

This clonotype was counted many times. The chain uses TRBV4-1 and TRBJ1-6; D is unclear. The V gene lost 3 bases and the J gene lost 5 bases, with 11 bases spanning the gap. Per the germline V gene, CDR1 is MGHRA and CDR2 is YSYEKL. The CDR3 extends over 15 amino acids. CDR3 nucleotides: TGCGCCAGCAGCCATGCCGACTGGAATAATTCACCCCTCCACTTT. It yields the protein CASSHADWNNSPLHF.

This clonotype has a single count. The gene calls are TRBV12-3 or TRBV12-4 and TRBJ1-1; D unclear. V shed 6 bases and J shed 7 bases, with 6 bases lying between them. CDR3 size: 10 residues. The CDR3 bases are TGTGCCAGCAGGGCGGGTGAAGCTTTCTTT. As protein: CASRAGEAFF.

This chain links TRBV5-1 with TRBJ2-5; TRBD2 aligns across 9 bases. The germline V gene encodes CDR1 SGHRS and CDR2 YFSETQ. The ends lost 7 bases at V and 4 bases at J; junction bases unmatched: 8. The CDR3 length is 14 residues. DNA for the CDR3: TGCGCCAGCGGAATAGCGGGGGCTCCAGAGACCCAGTACTTC. Its protein is CASGIAGAPETQYF.

This rearrangement joins TRBV4-3 to TRBJ2-7; TRBD1 matches at 9 bases. Trimming took 0 bases from V and 4 from J; bases not matched to a gene: 1. CDR1 is LGHNA and CDR2 is YSLEER in the germline V gene. The CDR3 spans 14 residues. The CDR3, as DNA: TGCGCCAGCAGCCAAGAGGGGACAGGGTACGAGCAGTACTTC. Protein product: CASSQEGTGYEQYF.

The table lists this clonotype with a few counts. The rearrangement uses TRBV20-1 and TRBJ1-6; D not certain. This CDR3 region has 14 residues. CDR1 DFQATT and CDR2 SNEGSKA come from the germline V gene (reference sequence). V was shortened by 6 bases and J by 0 bases, with 9 bases between the two germline ends. CDR3 protein: CSAPQSSYNSPLHF. As DNA, the CDR3 is TGCAGTGCCCCGCAGAGCTCCTATAATTCACCCCTCCACTTT.

There are a few counts of this clonotype. The V and J genes are TRBV3-1 and TRBJ1-3, with D unclear. Germline CDR1 LGHDT, CDR2 YNNKEL (reference sequence). Trimming took 5 bases from V and 11 from J, leaving 10 bases between them. CDR3 length equals 11 residues. The CDR3 nucleotides read TGTGCCAGCAGCACTGGACCCTCCATATATTTT. Amino acid sequence: CASSTGPSIYF.

The genes are TRBV11-2 and TRBJ2-5; the D is unclear. V was trimmed by 3 bases and J by 10 bases, leaving 12 bases between them. Germline CDR1 SGHAT, CDR2 FQNNGV. This CDR3 spans 12 amino acids. The CDR3 sequence: CASSLSVEDQYF. The CDR3 nucleotides are TGTGCCAGCAGCTTGTCTGTTGAGGACCAGTACTTC.

The gene calls are TRBV5-1 and TRBJ1-1; D not resolved. Trimming pared 3 bases from V and 1 base from J, leaving 13 bases between. The CDR3 is 15 residues long. Per germline, CDR1 SGHRS and CDR2 YFSETQ. CDR3 sequence (DNA): TGCGCCAGCAGCTGGGGTCGGGAGAGGAACACTGAAGCTTTCTTT. This codes for CASSWGRERNTEAFF.

V is TRBV7-2 and J is TRBJ2-5, with no clear D. CDR1 is SGHTA, CDR2 FQGNSA, per germline. This CDR3 comprises 14 residues. Trimming stripped 2 bases from V and 7 bases from J, with 14 bases between. In nucleotides, the CDR3 is TGTGCCAGCAGCTTACTTCAGACCGGTGGGACCCAGTACTTC. Translated, it gives CASSLLQTGGTQYF.